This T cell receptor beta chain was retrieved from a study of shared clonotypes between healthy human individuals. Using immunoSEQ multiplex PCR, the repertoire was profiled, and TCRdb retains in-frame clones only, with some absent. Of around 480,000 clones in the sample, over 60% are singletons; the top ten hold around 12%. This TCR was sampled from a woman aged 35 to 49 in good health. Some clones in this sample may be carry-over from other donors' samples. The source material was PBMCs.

The CDR3 here is CASTTGTAYEQYF. CDR3 in DNA: TGTGCCAGCACCACCGGGACAGCCTACGAGCAGTACTTC. This chain joins TRBV28 and TRBJ2-7, with TRBD1 identical over 7 bases. The CDR3 length is 13 residues. Germline CDR1 MDHEN, CDR2 SYDVKM. The trim removed 7 bases at V and 2 bases at J, leaving 5 bases unmatched. The entire variable domain, with the rest obtained from reference TRBV28 and TRBJ2-7, is as follows: DVKVTQSSRYLVKRTGEKVFLECVQDMDHENMFWYRQDPGLGLRLIYFSYDVKMKEKGDIPEGYSVSREKKERFSLILESASTNQTSMYLCASTTGTAYEQYFGPGTRLTVT.